The 15 T cell receptor beta chains below were found in one sample sequenced in a study of blood T cell repertoires in COVID-19. Profiled with immunoSEQ multiplex PCR; TCRdb holds only in-frame clones, not every one. The profile covers 140,000 to 150,000 clones, with around 84% appearing a single time and around 35% taken by the ten largest. Sequenced material: peripheral blood. Receptors originate from a human donor in a cohort sampled during active COVID-19.

The V and J genes are TRBV29-1 and TRBJ2-5; 9 bases are shared with TRBD1. The length of the CDR3 is 14 residues. V was pared by 4 bases and J by 10 bases, with 13 bases of the junction left unmatched. Per the germline V gene, CDR1 is SQVTM and CDR2 is ANQGSEA. Here the CDR3 reads CSVGAGTGQGVQYF. DNA of the CDR3: TGCAGCGTTGGGGCTGGGACAGGGCAGGGGGTCCAGTACTTC.

This rearrangement joins TRBV15 to TRBJ2-7, with a weak D call TRBD1 (6 bases). This CDR3 comprises 15 residues. V was shortened by 1 base and J by 0 bases, with 10 bases between the two germline ends. Per germline, CDR1 LNHNV and CDR2 YYDKDF (reference sequence). In DNA form, the CDR3 reads TGTGCCACCAGCAGAGTGGACAGCCCCTCCTACGAGCAGTACTTC. This encodes CATSRVDSPSYEQYF.

The chain uses TRBV3-1 (or the pseudogene TRBV3-2) and TRBJ1-2, with D perhaps TRBD1 (5 bases). The CDR3 consists of 13 residues. Looked up from germline, CDR1 is LGHDT and CDR2 is YNNKEL (reference sequence). Trimming shortened V by 1 base and J by 4 bases, and 7 bases separated the two germline ends. The CDR3 spells CASSQGQLYGYTF. The CDR3 nucleotides are TGTGCCAGCAGCCAAGGACAGCTCTATGGCTACACCTTC.

The gene calls are TRBV6-2 or TRBV6-3 and TRBJ2-5; D ambiguous. The CDR3 totals 12 residues. From germline, CDR1 is MNHEY and CDR2 SVGEGT. V was trimmed by 2 bases and J by 4 bases, leaving 5 bases between them. This CDR3 reads CASSYQLETQYF. The CDR3 DNA is TGTGCCAGCAGTTACCAATTAGAGACCCAGTACTTC.

This clone was seen a handful of times. This sequence joins TRBV15 and TRBJ1-2, with 9 bases that match TRBD1. V shed 4 bases and J 5 bases; nucleotides not matched to a gene: 2. Germline CDR1 reads LNHNV; CDR2 reads YYDKDF (reference sequence). The CDR3 sequence is 13 residues long. CDR3 residues: CATSNGQGYGYTF. The CDR3 nucleotides read TGTGCCACCAGCAACGGACAGGGGTATGGCTACACCTTC.

This clone occurred once. V is TRBV4-2 and J is TRBJ1-6, with 10 bases lining up with TRBD1. Trimming took 0 bases from V and 8 from J; bases not matched to a gene: 13. Germline lookup yields CDR1 LGHNA and CDR2 YNFKEQ. CDR3 length: 19 residues. The CDR3 coding sequence is TGTGCCAGCAGCCAAGAGCCGGGACAGGGGTTCTTTAATCATTCACCCCTCCACTTT. Translating gives CASSQEPGQGFFNHSPLHF.

This clone appeared once. The chain combines TRBV28 with TRBJ1-4; 7 bases map to TRBD1. There are 16 residues in the CDR3. Trimming took 2 bases from V and 3 from J; bases not matched to a gene: 6. Germline V gene sequence: CDR1 MDHEN, CDR2 SYDVKM. In DNA, the CDR3 is TGTGCCAGCAGTTTACGTACCGGGACAGCTAATGAAAAACTGTTTTTT. Protein: CASSLRTGTANEKLFF.

This clone has just one count. The chain is built from TRBV6-1 and TRBJ2-3, with TRBD1 matching over 8 bases. The CDR3 extends over 15 amino acids. Germline CDR1 MNHNS, CDR2 SASEGT. The V and J ends lost 1 base and 8 bases, in that order; junction bases with no gene match: 8. DNA of the CDR3: TGTGCCAGCAGTGAAGGGGGACAGGTGCCCCTTACGCAGTATTTT. Translated, it gives CASSEGGQVPLTQYF.

The V and J genes are TRBV7-9 and TRBJ1-4; the match to TRBD1 covers 10 bases. The CDR3 spans 15 residues. The junction had 9 bases not matched to a gene; V was cut back by 7 bases and J by 7 bases. Germline V gene data show CDR1 as SEHNR and CDR2 as FQNEAQ (reference sequence). The CDR3 nucleotides read TGTGCCAGCACCAAAGGGACAGGGGTAGTTGAAAAACTGTTTTTT. This gives the protein CASTKGTGVVEKLFF. Variable domain in full (rest from reference TRBV7-9 and TRBJ1-4): DTGVSQNPRHKITKRGQNVTFRCDPISEHNRLYWYRQTLGQGPEFLTYFQNEAQLEKSRLLSDRFSAERPKGSFSTLEIQRTEQGDSAMYLCASTKGTGVVEKLFFGSGTQLSVL.

The rearrangement joins TRBV18 to TRBJ2-2, with TRBD2 as a possible D gene (5 bases). The germline V gene encodes CDR1 KGHSH and CDR2 LQKENI. The V end lost 3 bases, the J end lost 0 bases, and 11 bases lay between the germline ends. This CDR3 contains 16 residues. CDR3 in DNA: TGTGCCAGCTCACCCGGGGTGGCCTCGAACACCGGGGAGCTGTTTTTT. This codes for CASSPGVASNTGELFF.

The chain links TRBV28 to TRBJ1-2; 8 nucleotides match TRBD1. The CDR3 consists of 14 residues. Germline V gives CDR1 MDHEN, CDR2 SYDVKM. Unmatched junction bases numbered 4, after V lost 3 bases and J lost 4 bases. The CDR3 DNA is TGTGCCAGCAGTTTCTTGGACAGGGCCTATGGCTACACCTTC. Translated, it gives CASSFLDRAYGYTF.

This chain joins TRBV5-1 and TRBJ2-3; the D is unclear. CDR3 size: 11 residues. V shed 5 bases and J shed 6 bases, with 7 bases lying between them. Germline CDR1 and CDR2: SGHRS and YFSETQ. CDR3 sequence (DNA): TGCGCCAGCAGATCCGGGGATACGCAGTATTTT. Its translation: CASRSGDTQYF. Supplemented by reference TRBV5-1 and TRBJ2-3, the full variable domain reads KAGVTQTPRYLIKTRGQQVTLSCSPISGHRSVSWYQQTPGQGLQFLFEYFSETQRNKGNFPGRFSGRQFSNSRSEMNVSTLELGDSALYLCASRSGDTQYFGPGTRLTVL.

The chain joins TRBV4-3 to TRBJ1-6; D is unresolved. The CDR3 is 16 residues long. Deletions cut 0 bases from V and 7 bases from J, with 13 bases between. Germline V CDR1 and CDR2: LGHNA, YSLEER. CDR3 residues: CASSQDPMRGNSPLHF. Written as DNA, the CDR3 is TGCGCCAGCAGCCAAGATCCGATGAGAGGGAATTCACCCCTCCACTTT.

This rearrangement joins TRBV7-2 to TRBJ2-3, with a tentative D call TRBD1 (6 bases). Germline V gene sequence: CDR1 SGHTA, CDR2 FQGNSA. CDR3 length: 15 amino acids. V lost 4 bases and J 2 bases, leaving 13 bases between the germline ends. CDR3 DNA sequence: TGTGCCAGCAGCTCACAGGGTTGGAACACAGATACGCAGTATTTT. Protein product: CASSSQGWNTDTQYF.

V usage is TRBV3-1 (or the pseudogene TRBV3-2) and J usage is TRBJ2-1, with D possibly TRBD1 on 5 matching bases. CDR1 and CDR2 from the germline V gene are LGHDT and YNNKEL (reference sequence). Trimming removed 3 bases at V and 9 bases at J, with 9 bases between. The CDR3 sequence is 12 residues long. The CDR3 DNA is TGTGCCAGCAGCCACGGTAGGGGTGAGCAGTTCTTC. Translating it yields CASSHGRGEQFF.